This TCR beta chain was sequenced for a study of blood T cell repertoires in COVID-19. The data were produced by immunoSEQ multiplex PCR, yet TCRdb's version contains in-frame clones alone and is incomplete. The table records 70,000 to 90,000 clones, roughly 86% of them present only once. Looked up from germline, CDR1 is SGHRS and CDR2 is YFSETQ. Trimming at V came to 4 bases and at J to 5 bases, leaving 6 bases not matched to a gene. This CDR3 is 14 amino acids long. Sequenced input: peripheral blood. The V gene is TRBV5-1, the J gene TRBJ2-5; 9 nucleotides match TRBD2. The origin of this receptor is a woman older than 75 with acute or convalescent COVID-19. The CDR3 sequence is CASSVAGVRETQYF. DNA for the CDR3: TGCGCCAGCAGCGTAGCGGGAGTGCGGGAGACCCAGTACTTC.